This T cell receptor beta chain was captured in a study of blood T cell repertoires in COVID-19. Measured with immunoSEQ multiplex PCR; TCRdb has only the in-frame clones, and not every one. The data show 200,000 to 300,000 clones, approximately 90% seen once. The CDR3 is made up of 14 amino acids. V was shortened by 2 bases and J by 6 bases, with 13 bases between the two germline ends. Germline lookup yields CDR1 LGHDT and CDR2 YNNKEL (reference sequence). The sample taken for sequencing was peripheral blood. The TCR sequence derives from a woman aged 40-49 years with acute or convalescent COVID-19. The chain combines TRBV3-1 (or the pseudogene TRBV3-2) with TRBJ1-2; D may be TRBD1 (5 bases). The CDR3 nucleotides are TGTGCCAGCAGCCAACTGGGAGGGGAGGATGGCTACACCTTC. Translation: CASSQLGGEDGYTF.